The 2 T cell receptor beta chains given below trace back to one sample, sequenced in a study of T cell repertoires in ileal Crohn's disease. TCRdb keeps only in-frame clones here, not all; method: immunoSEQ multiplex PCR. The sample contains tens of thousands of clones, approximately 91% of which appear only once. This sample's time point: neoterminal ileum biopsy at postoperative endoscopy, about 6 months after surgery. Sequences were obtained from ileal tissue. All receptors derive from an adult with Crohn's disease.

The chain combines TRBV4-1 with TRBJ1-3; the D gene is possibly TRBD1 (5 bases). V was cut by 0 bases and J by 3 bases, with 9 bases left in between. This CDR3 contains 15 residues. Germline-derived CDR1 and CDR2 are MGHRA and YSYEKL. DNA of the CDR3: TGCGCCAGCAGCCAAGACAGGGTGCTTGGAAACACCATATATTTT. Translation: CASSQDRVLGNTIYF.

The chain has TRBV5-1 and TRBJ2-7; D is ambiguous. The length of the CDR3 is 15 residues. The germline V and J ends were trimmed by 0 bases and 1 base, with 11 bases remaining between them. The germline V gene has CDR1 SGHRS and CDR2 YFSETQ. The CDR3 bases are TGCGCCAGCAGCTTGGCCTCAGGTGGGTCCTACGAGCAGTACGTC. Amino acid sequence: CASSLASGGSYEQYV.